This paragraph covers one TCR beta chain sequence. The data are from a study of T cell changes during pregnancy in multiple sclerosis. Profiled with immunoSEQ multiplex PCR; TCRdb holds only in-frame clones, not every one. In the table there are 65,000 to 85,000 clones, about 90% of which are singletons. V was clipped by 8 bases and J by 9 bases, with 11 bases between them. In germline, CDR1 is MNHEY, CDR2 SMNVEV (reference sequence). There are 11 residues in the CDR3. The input for sequencing was peripheral blood, taken after pregnancy. The chain employs TRBV27 and TRBJ2-4, with D possibly being TRBD1 (5 bases). This TCR was recovered from a female donor with multiple sclerosis, enrolled in a pregnancy study. CDR3 residues: CASGRGSIQYF. DNA for the CDR3: TGTGCCAGCGGTAGGGGAAGCATTCAGTACTTC.